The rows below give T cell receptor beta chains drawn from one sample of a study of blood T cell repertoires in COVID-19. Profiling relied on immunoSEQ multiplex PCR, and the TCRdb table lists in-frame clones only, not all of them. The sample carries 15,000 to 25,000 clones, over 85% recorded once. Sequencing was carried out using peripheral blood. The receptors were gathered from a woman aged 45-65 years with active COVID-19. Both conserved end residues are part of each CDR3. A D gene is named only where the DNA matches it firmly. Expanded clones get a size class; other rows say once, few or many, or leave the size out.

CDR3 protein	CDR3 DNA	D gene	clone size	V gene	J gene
CASSPYWAGGTEQYF	TGTGCCAGCAGCCCGTACTGGGCGGGAGGCACCGAGCAGTACTTC	TRBD2	NA	TRBV7-9	TRBJ2-7
CASSEGGYGYTF	TGTGCCAGCAGTGAAGGCGGTTATGGCTACACCTTC	NA	NA	TRBV2	TRBJ1-2
CASSTGTHNYGYTF	TGTGCCAGTAGTACCGGGACACATAACTATGGCTACACCTTC	NA	NA	TRBV19	TRBJ1-2
CASSFGVEQYF	TGTGCCAGCAGCTTCGGGGTTGAGCAGTACTTC	NA	NA	TRBV7-9	TRBJ2-7
CASSPSGTGGTEAFF	TGTGCCAGCAGCCCATCCGGGACAGGGGGCACTGAAGCTTTCTTT	TRBD1	NA	TRBV3-1/TRBV3-2	TRBJ1-1
CASSLEGPDTQYF	TGTGCCAGCAGTTTAGAGGGCCCAGATACGCAGTATTTT	NA	NA	TRBV28	TRBJ2-3
CAWNRVNTEAFF	TGTGCCTGGAACAGGGTAAACACTGAAGCTTTCTTT	NA	NA	TRBV30	TRBJ1-1
CASKTGEGQSGYTF	TGTGCCAGCAAAACAGGGGAAGGCCAGAGTGGCTACACCTTC	TRBD1	NA	TRBV28	TRBJ1-2
CASSPVGGTYEQYF	TGTGCCAGCAGCCCCGTGGGGGGAACCTACGAGCAGTACTTC	NA	NA	TRBV11-2	TRBJ2-7
CAWSKQGPSGNTIYF	TGTGCCTGGAGTAAACAGGGTCCATCTGGAAACACCATATATTTT	NA	NA	TRBV30	TRBJ1-3
CASSPEGLAGGYTF	TGCGCCAGCAGCCCAGAGGGACTGGCTGGTGGCTACACCTTC	NA	few	TRBV5-1	TRBJ1-2
CASSKGNKETQYF	TGTGCCAGCAGTAAGGGGAACAAAGAGACCCAGTACTTC	NA	NA	TRBV2	TRBJ2-5
CASRTKDYSNQPQHF	TGTGCCAGTAGGACAAAGGACTATAGCAATCAGCCCCAGCATTTT	NA	few	TRBV19	TRBJ1-5
CASSLDSPGSYGYTF	TGTGCCAGCAGCTTGGACAGCCCCGGGAGCTATGGCTACACCTTC	NA	NA	TRBV5-4	TRBJ1-2
CASSPAGESGNTIYF	TGCGCCAGCAGCCCGGCAGGGGAATCCGGAAACACCATATATTTT	NA	NA	TRBV5-1	TRBJ1-3
CASKTGTSGNTIYF	TGTGCCAGCAAAACGGGGACATCTGGAAACACCATATATTTT	NA	NA	TRBV28	TRBJ1-3
CASGAVCRGNQPQHF	TGTGCCAGCGGGGCGGTTTGCAGGGGCAATCAGCCCCAGCATTTT	NA	NA	TRBV6-5	TRBJ1-5
CASTVAGGLHEQYF	TGTGCCAGCACCGTAGCGGGAGGGCTCCACGAGCAGTACTTC	TRBD2	NA	TRBV27	TRBJ2-7
CASKAGDYEQYF	TGCGCCAGTAAAGCGGGGGACTACGAGCAGTACTTC	TRBD2	NA	TRBV5-1	TRBJ2-7
CASSGLGEGRETQYF	TGTGCCAGCAGCGGTTTGGGGGAGGGGAGGGAGACCCAGTACTTC	TRBD2	NA	TRBV28	TRBJ2-5
CASSRYSRNTGELFF	TGCGCCAGCAGCCGCTACTCTCGGAACACCGGGGAGCTGTTTTTT	NA	NA	TRBV5-1	TRBJ2-2
CASSSTLPGGYNEQFF	TGTGCCAGCAGCTCCACTCTCCCTGGAGGGTACAATGAGCAGTTCTTC	NA	NA	TRBV11-2	TRBJ2-1
CASSVGDRALGGNTIYF	TGTGCCAGCAGCGTAGGAGACAGGGCCTTGGGTGGAAACACCATATATTTT	TRBD1	NA	TRBV9	TRBJ1-3
CASSEVSWEPYNEQFF	TGTGCCAGCAGTGAAGTTTCGTGGGAGCCCTACAATGAGCAGTTCTTC	NA	NA	TRBV6-1	TRBJ2-1
CASTTGTSDTEQYF	TGCGCCAGCACCACCGGGACTAGCGATACAGAGCAGTACTTC	TRBD2	NA	TRBV5-1	TRBJ2-7
CASRNQGNTEAFF	TGCGCCAGCAGGAACCAGGGGAACACTGAAGCTTTCTTT	NA	NA	TRBV5-1	TRBJ1-1